This passage covers 10 T cell receptor beta chains from one sample sequenced in a study of blood T cell repertoires in COVID-19. Here immunoSEQ multiplex PCR was the method, and the copy in TCRdb shows in-frame clones only, minus some. The table lists about 38,000 clones, nearly 90% of them singletons. The sequencing sample was made of peripheral blood. The receptors shown here come from a man aged 65-85 years with active COVID-19.

V usage is TRBV18 and J usage is TRBJ2-5, with a tentative D call TRBD2 (5 bases). The CDR3 spans 15 residues. Trimming stripped 3 bases from V and 3 bases from J, with 14 bases between. Germline V gene lookup returns CDR1 KGHSH and CDR2 LQKENI. The DNA of the CDR3 is TGTGCCAGCTCACCCCGACGGGGAACAAAAGAGACCCAGTACTTC. Its translation: CASSPRRGTKETQYF. Complete variable domain (other parts from reference TRBV18 and TRBJ2-5): NAGVMQNPRHLVRRRGQEARLRCSPMKGHSHVYWYRQLPEEGLKFMVYLQKENIIDESGMPKERFSAEFPKEGPSILRIQQVVRGDSAAYFCASSPRRGTKETQYFGPGTRLLVL.

The V gene is TRBV21-1, the J gene TRBJ2-7; TRBD2, the table's D call, lacks a check against the DNA. TRBV21-1 is given as a pseudogene. CDR3 length: 14 amino acids. The CDR3 DNA sequence: TGTGCCAGCAACCGGGACTTTGGAACCTACGAGCAGTACTTC. Translation gives CASNRDFGTYEQYF.

This chain links TRBV7-2 with TRBJ2-5, with a tentative D call TRBD2 (5 bases). V was clipped by 5 bases and J by 5 bases, with 9 bases between them. There are 12 residues in the CDR3. Germline CDR1 and CDR2: SGHTA and FQGNSA. The CDR3 here is CASSAIAETQYF. In DNA, the CDR3 is TGTGCCAGCAGCGCAATAGCGGAGACCCAGTACTTC.

The J gene is TRBJ2-5, the V gene TRBV29-1; D possibly corresponds to TRBD2 (5 bases). The germline V and J ends were trimmed by 7 bases and 5 bases, with 14 bases remaining between them. Germline CDR1 SQVTM, CDR2 ANQGSEA. This CDR3 has 12 residues. The CDR3 DNA reads as TGCAGCGGGACTGCCGGTGGGGAGACCCAGTACTTC. Translated: CSGTAGGETQYF.

This clone has more than one count but fewer than ten. The chain employs TRBV7-9 and TRBJ2-5, with D unclear. This CDR3 has 14 amino acids. Deletions cut 2 bases from V and 0 bases from J, with 7 bases between. Germline V lookup: CDR1 SEHNR, CDR2 FQNEAQ (reference sequence). The CDR3 nucleotides are TGTGCCAGCAGCTTAACAGAGTACCAAGAGACCCAGTACTTC. Translation: CASSLTEYQETQYF. The whole variable domain, filled in from reference TRBV7-9 and TRBJ2-5, reads DTGVSQNPRHKITKRGQNVTFRCDPISEHNRLYWYRQTLGQGPEFLTYFQNEAQLEKSRLLSDRFSAERPKGSFSTLEIQRTEQGDSAMYLCASSLTEYQETQYFGPGTRLLVL.

V gene TRBV7-3 combines with J gene TRBJ2-1; TRBD2 agrees at 9 bases. The CDR3 covers 14 residues. The V gene's germline CDR1 is SGHTA and CDR2 FQGTGA. Trimming removed 2 bases from V and 4 bases from J; junction bases left unmatched: 0. CDR3 nucleotide sequence: TGTGCCAGCAGCTTAGCGGGAGGGTACAATGAGCAGTTCTTC. Translation gives CASSLAGGYNEQFF.

The chain has TRBV7-3 and TRBJ2-2, with D perhaps TRBD2 (5 bases). The V end lost 2 bases, the J end lost 4 bases, and 14 bases lay between the germline ends. This CDR3 is built from 16 residues. Germline CDR1 is SGHTA and CDR2 is FQGTGA. The CDR3 here is CASSLLRGRGTGELFF. DNA for the CDR3: TGTGCCAGCAGCTTACTCCGAGGGAGAGGCACCGGGGAGCTGTTTTTT.

The chain recombines TRBV19 with TRBJ1-1, with a weak D call TRBD1 (6 bases). Trimming shortened V by 6 bases and J by 0 bases, and 8 bases separated the two germline ends. CDR1 is LNHDA and CDR2 is SQIVND in the germline V gene (reference sequence). The CDR3 covers 13 residues. The CDR3 DNA is TGTGCCAGTAGATACAGGGTGAACACTGAAGCTTTCTTT. It encodes CASRYRVNTEAFF.

V gene TRBV9 combines with J gene TRBJ2-7, with TRBD1 identical over 9 bases. The CDR3 consists of 14 residues. Trimming took 3 bases from V and 5 from J; bases not matched to a gene: 6. CDR1 SGDLS and CDR2 YYNGEE come from the germline V gene. The CDR3 nucleotides are TGTGCCAGCAGCGAGGGGACAGGGATACACGAGCAGTACTTC. Translated, it gives CASSEGTGIHEQYF. The whole variable domain, remainder taken from reference TRBV9 and TRBJ2-7, is DSGVTQTPKHLITATGQRVTLRCSPRSGDLSVYWYQQSLDQGLQFLIQYYNGEERAKGNILERFSAQQFPDLHSELNLSSLELGDSALYFCASSEGTGIHEQYFGPGTRLTVT.

The rearrangement uses TRBV6-2 or TRBV6-3 and TRBJ2-6, with D tentatively TRBD1 (5 bases). This CDR3 comprises 16 residues. The V end was cut by 5 bases, the J end by 0 bases, with 11 bases between. CDR1 MNHEY and CDR2 SVGEGT come from the germline V gene. The CDR3: CASSPRQSSGANVLTF. The DNA for the CDR3 is TGTGCCAGCAGTCCCCGACAGAGCTCTGGGGCCAACGTCCTGACTTTC.